The rows below give T cell receptor beta chains drawn from one sample of a study of blood T cells in healthy people across ages. TCRdb recomputed calls from the 5' RACE reads with MiXCR, one row per CDR3 protein. The repertoire consists of 850,000 to 1,100,000 distinct CDR3 sequences, with around two fifths occurring once and the leading ten covering around 12%. Sequencing was done on a sample of blood. Receptors originate from a man between 18 and 29 years old in good health. Both conserved end residues are part of each CDR3. D genes are given only for firm matches. Clone size appears in some rows only: once, few, many, or a class for an expanded clone.

j_call d_call v_call clone_size cdr3_nt cdr3_aa
TRBJ1-1 NA TRBV20-1 few TGCAGTGCTAGGCCCCTGGGGACGGACACTGAAGCTTTCTTT CSARPLGTDTEAFF
TRBJ2-1 NA TRBV2 NA TGTGCCAGCAGTGAAGTGGGGGGTGACTACAATGAGCAGTTCTTC CASSEVGGDYNEQFF
TRBJ1-5 TRBD1 TRBV5-5 NA TGTGCCAGCAGCTTGTGGACAGGAAGCAATCAGCCCCAGCATTTT CASSLWTGSNQPQHF
TRBJ2-3 TRBD1 TRBV6-5 few TGTGCCAGCAGTTACGAGTTAGGGGACAGGGGCGCAGATACGCAGTATTTT CASSYELGDRGADTQYF
TRBJ2-1 NA TRBV4-1 once TGCGCCGGCAGCCCCGGGGGTCATGAGCAGTTCTTC CAGSPGGHEQFF
TRBJ1-2 TRBD1 TRBV27 few TGTGCCAGCAGTACGTCCAGGGGGCGAGGCTATGGCTACACCTTC CASSTSRGRGYGYTF
TRBJ2-7 NA TRBV6-6 NA TGTGCCAGCAGTTCTCGGACAGAATACGAGCAGTACTTC CASSSRTEYEQYF
TRBJ2-7 NA TRBV10-3 NA TGTGCCATCAGTGAAGAGGGCGTAAACTCCTACGAGCAGTACTTC CAISEEGVNSYEQYF
TRBJ1-4 NA TRBV5-1 NA TGCGCCAGCAGTCAAGGACAGAGAGAAAAACTGTTTTTT CASSQGQREKLFF
TRBJ1-1 TRBD1 TRBV20-1 NA TGCAGTGCTAGGAGAACCGGACAGGGGGCTTCTGAAGCTTTCTTT CSARRTGQGASEAFF
TRBJ1-2 NA TRBV20-1 NA TGCAGTGCTAGAGATCACCCCGGCTACACCTTC CSARDHPGYTF
TRBJ1-4 NA TRBV4-2 NA TGTGCTTCGTGGGGGGAGGAAAAACTGTTTTTT CASWGEEKLFF
TRBJ1-1 NA TRBV29-1 NA NA CSVGGGAEVFF
TRBJ2-5 NA TRBV20-1 NA TGCAGTGCTCCCCTGCCGGGACACCCCCAAGAGACCCAGTACTTC CSAPLPGHPQETQYF
TRBJ2-1 TRBD2 TRBV6-2/TRBV6-3 NA TGTGCCAGCAGTTTCATACTAGCGGGGATTGACAAGGAGCAGTTCTTC CASSFILAGIDKEQFF
TRBJ1-1 TRBD1 TRBV5-1 NA TGCGCCAGCACTTTAATCGGGACAGGGAACACTGAAGCTTTCTTT CASTLIGTGNTEAFF
TRBJ1-6 NA TRBV27 NA TGTGCCAGCAGCCTACTAACAGGCTATGGAAATTCACCCCTCCACTTT CASSLLTGYGNSPLHF
TRBJ2-1 NA TRBV5-1 few TGCGCCAGCAGCTTGCATCGACCCGACAATGAGCAGTTCTTC CASSLHRPDNEQFF